A selection of T cell receptor beta chains follows, all from one sample in a study of blood T cell repertoires in COVID-19. The repertoire was sequenced with immunoSEQ multiplex PCR; TCRdb's copy has only in-frame clones and lacks some. Among about 240,000 clones listed, over 80% were seen once. The material sequenced was PBMCs or T cells enriched from blood (not recorded which). All receptors derive from a woman aged 25 to 39 with acute COVID-19. Both conserved end residues are part of each CDR3. The D gene is left open where the match is weak. Expanded clones get a size class; other rows say once, few or many, or leave the size out.

D gene	CDR3 length	clone size	V gene	J gene	CDR3 DNA	CDR3 protein
TRBD2	16	.	TRBV18	TRBJ2-7	TGTGCCAGCTCACCTGCACTAGCGGGGGGGTCCTACGAGCAGTACTTC	CASSPALAGGSYEQYF
TRBD1	14	.	TRBV6-6	TRBJ1-4	TGTGCCAGCAGTCCGACAGGGATTAATGAAAAACTGTTTTTT	CASSPTGINEKLFF
TRBD1	14	.	TRBV10-3	TRBJ2-5	TGTGCCATCAGTGGAGGGACAGGGGTGGGGACCCAGTACTTC	CAISGGTGVGTQYF
.	15	.	TRBV5-1	TRBJ1-3	TGCGCCAGCAGGGGGGCCCTGGCGCCTGGAAACACCATATATTTT	CASRGALAPGNTIYF
TRBD1	15	.	TRBV10-2	TRBJ1-5	TGCGCCAGCGCGGACAGGGGGGATAGCAATCAGCCCCAGCATTTT	CASADRGDSNQPQHF
TRBD1	13	.	TRBV10-3	TRBJ2-7	TGTGCCATCAAGGGACAGGGTGCCGACGAGCAGTACTTC	CAIKGQGADEQYF
TRBD1	14	.	TRBV10-3	TRBJ1-2	TGTGCCATCAGTGATCCCGGACAGGGGGATGGCTACACCTTC	CAISDPGQGDGYTF
TRBD1	15	.	TRBV6-4	TRBJ2-3	TGTGCCAGCAGTTCCGGACAGGGCAGCACAGATACGCAGTATTTT	CASSSGQGSTDTQYF
.	13	.	TRBV19	TRBJ1-1	TGTGCCAGTAGTATTCAGGGTATAACTGAAGCTTTCTTT	CASSIQGITEAFF
TRBD1	15	.	TRBV4-3	TRBJ2-7	TGCGCCAGCAGCCAAGGGGACAGGGGACCCTACGAGCAGTACTTC	CASSQGDRGPYEQYF
TRBD1	13	.	TRBV4-3	TRBJ1-1	TGCGCCAGCAGCCCGATTACAGGGGCTGAAGCTTTCTTT	CASSPITGAEAFF
TRBD2	16	.	TRBV6-5	TRBJ2-1	TGTGCCAGCAGATACGTAGCGGGGGGATCCGGTTATGAGCAGTTCTTC	CASRYVAGGSGYEQFF
TRBD1	15	.	TRBV27	TRBJ1-2	TGTGCCAGCAGTCTTGGACAGGGGGGATTCTATGGCTACACCTTC	CASSLGQGGFYGYTF
.	14	.	TRBV4-2	TRBJ1-1	TGTGCCAGCAGCCAAGATACATGGAACACTGAAGCTTTCTTT	CASSQDTWNTEAFF
.	15	few	TRBV5-6	TRBJ1-5	TGTGCCAGCAGCTTGGGACATCAGAGCAATCAGCCCCAGCATTTT	CASSLGHQSNQPQHF
TRBD2	16	few	TRBV18	TRBJ2-4	TGTGCCAGCTCACCAGGGAGGGATTGGGCCAAAAACATTCAGTACTTC	CASSPGRDWAKNIQYF
.	14	.	TRBV5-5	TRBJ2-5	TGTGCCAGCAGCTTCAGGGGCCCGGGGGAGACCCAGTACTTC	CASSFRGPGETQYF
.	14	.	TRBV28	TRBJ1-3	TGTGCCAGCAGTCCCTCGGACTTGCGGAACACCATATATTTT	CASSPSDLRNTIYF
TRBD1	17	.	TRBV7-9	TRBJ1-5	TGTGCCAGCAGCTTAGCGAGGGAGGACAGGGAGAATCAGCCCCAGCATTTT	CASSLAREDRENQPQHF
.	15	.	TRBV29-1	TRBJ1-1	TGCAGCGTTGGTTCTGGGTTGTCGGGAGACACTGAAGCTTTCTTT	CSVGSGLSGDTEAFF
.	14	.	TRBV5-5	TRBJ1-2	TGTGCCAGCAGCTTGGATCCAGGGCCCAGATCGCTCGCCTTC	CASSLDPGPRSLAF
TRBD1	18	.	TRBV30	TRBJ2-2	TGTGCCTGCCCACAGACCCCCGGGACAGGACTACAATCCGGGGAGCTGTTTTTT	CACPQTPGTGLQSGELFF
TRBD1	15	.	TRBV4-2	TRBJ1-2	TGTGCCAGCAGCCAAGATACGGGACAGGGGGATGGCTACACCTTC	CASSQDTGQGDGYTF
TRBD1	16	few	TRBV4-1	TRBJ1-2	TGCGCCAGCAGCCAAGACCCGGGTTACTCCCCCAGGGGGTACACCTTC	CASSQDPGYSPRGYTF
TRBD1	14	.	TRBV30	TRBJ1-4	TGTGCCTGGAGTGGTCAGGGGGATAGTGAAAAACTGTTTTTT	CAWSGQGDSEKLFF
.	12	.	TRBV5-6	TRBJ1-2	TGTGCCAGCAGCTTACAAGGTGATCAGCGCACCTTC	CASSLQGDQRTF
TRBD1	15	.	TRBV19	TRBJ1-2	TGTGCCAGTAGAGGGTTGAGAGGGGGCATATATGGCTACACCTTC	CASRGLRGGIYGYTF
TRBD1	15	once	TRBV27	TRBJ1-6	TGTGCCAGCAGCTTTTGGACAGGGCAGAATTCACCCCTCCACTTT	CASSFWTGQNSPLHF